This entry lists 28 T cell receptor beta chains sequenced from one sample in a study of blood T cell repertoires in COVID-19. The data were produced by immunoSEQ multiplex PCR, yet TCRdb's version contains in-frame clones alone and is incomplete. The table has roughly 160,000 clones, under 95% seen once. The specimen sequenced was peripheral blood. These receptors came from a man aged 18 to 29 with acute or convalescent COVID-19.

The chain has TRBV6-5 and TRBJ1-1; weak D call: TRBD1 (6 bases). The CDR3 totals 13 residues. Per the germline V gene, CDR1 is MNHEY and CDR2 is SVGAGI. Trimming pared 6 bases from V and 6 bases from J, leaving 14 bases between. As DNA, the CDR3 is TGTGCCAGCAGCTCAGGGGATTTGGCTGAAGCTTTCTTT. It codes for CASSSGDLAEAFF.

There are a few counts of this clone. The chain joins TRBV5-4 to TRBJ1-5, with 7 bases fitting TRBD1. With 3 bases clipped from V and 2 bases from J, the junction kept 2 bases outside the gene matches. The CDR3 runs to 14 residues. Germline CDR1 reads SGHNT; CDR2 reads YYREEE (reference sequence). CDR3 nucleotides: TGTGCCAGCAGCTCCGACAGGGGCAATCAGCCCCAGCATTTT. This translates into CASSSDRGNQPQHF.

CDR3 loop: CASSSGLAGATDTQYF. CDR3 DNA: TGTGCCAGCAGTTCCGGACTAGCGGGAGCCACAGATACGCAGTATTTT. The chain links TRBV27 to TRBJ2-3; 13 bases agree with TRBD2. The CDR3 loop spans 16 amino acids. V was pared by 4 bases and J by 2 bases, with 3 bases of the junction left unmatched. Per germline, CDR1 MNHEY and CDR2 SMNVEV (reference sequence).

The chain uses TRBV27 and TRBJ1-5; D remains unclear. Per germline, CDR1 MNHEY and CDR2 SMNVEV (reference sequence). V shed 2 bases and J shed 1 base, with 6 bases lying between them. The CDR3 is 14 residues long. In nucleotides, the CDR3 is TGTGCCAGCAGTTTAAGTCAGAGCAATCAGCCCCAGCATTTT. Translated: CASSLSQSNQPQHF.

V usage is TRBV30 and J usage is TRBJ1-1; 8 positions agree with TRBD1. J gave up 3 bases and V 3 bases, and 12 bases lay outside the gene matches. The CDR3 has 16 residues. CDR1 and CDR2 (germline): GTSNPN, SVGIG (reference sequence). The CDR3 reads CAWRKGAGGRDTEAFF. The CDR3 DNA follows: TGTGCCTGGAGAAAAGGGGCAGGGGGCAGAGACACTGAAGCTTTCTTT.

The CDR3 protein is CASSYRLAGRHNEQFF. DNA of the CDR3: TGCGCCAGCAGTTATCGGCTAGCGGGGCGCCACAATGAGCAGTTCTTC. This chain links TRBV5-1 with TRBJ2-1, with 9 bases that match TRBD2. This CDR3 has 16 amino acids. V was clipped by 5 bases and J by 5 bases; unmatched bases: 11. The germline V gene encodes CDR1 SGHRS and CDR2 YFSETQ.

CDR3 DNA sequence: TGCGCCAGCAGCTTTCAGGACACTTCTAGCACAGATACGCAGTATTTT. Its translation: CASSFQDTSSTDTQYF. The chain has TRBV5-1 and TRBJ2-3; weak D call: TRBD1 (5 bases). CDR3 length equals 16 residues. CDR1 is SGHRS, CDR2 YFSETQ, per germline. Deletions cut 2 bases from V and 0 bases from J, with 13 bases between.

CDR3 coding DNA: TGTGCCAGCAGCTGGAGGACCGCCGGGATAGACAATGAGCAGTTCTTC. It specifies CASSWRTAGIDNEQFF. The chain employs TRBV7-2 and TRBJ2-1; D may be TRBD2 (5 bases). Germline CDR1 and CDR2: SGHTA and FQGNSA. The CDR3 contains 16 residues. V was cut by 4 bases and J by 5 bases, with 18 bases left in between.

This chain links TRBV12-3 or TRBV12-4 with TRBJ1-1, with TRBD1 identical over 7 bases. The CDR3 is 12 amino acids. V trimming: 6 bases; J trimming: 5 bases; junction bases outside the gene matches: 3. The CDR3, as DNA: TGTGCCAGCAGCACAGGGGCGACTGAAGCTTTCTTT. This sequence encodes CASSTGATEAFF.

J is TRBJ1-2 and V is TRBV25-1, with TRBD1 matching 9 bases. The V segment lost 4 bases and the J segment 3 bases; nucleotides outside the gene matches: 6. Germline assignment: CDR1 MGHDK and CDR2 SYGVNS. This CDR3 has 15 amino acids. This CDR3 is CASSGTGVWHYGYTF. In DNA, the CDR3 is TGTGCCAGCAGTGGGACAGGGGTATGGCACTATGGCTACACCTTC.

The chain employs TRBV7-5 and TRBJ1-5. TRBV7-5 is listed as a pseudogene. This CDR3 region has 16 residues. In DNA form, the CDR3 reads TGTGCCAAACCCCCCAAATGGAGGGATCCTAGTCAGCCCCAGCATTTT. Amino acid sequence: CAKPPKWRDPSQPQHF.

The chain couples TRBV6-5 to TRBJ2-3; TRBD1 matches at 7 bases. Per germline, CDR1 MNHEY and CDR2 SVGAGI. The V and J ends lost 6 bases and 4 bases, in that order; junction bases with no gene match: 7. This CDR3 has 14 residues. CDR3 nucleotide sequence: TGTGCCAGCAGATCCGACAGGGCCGCAGATACGCAGTATTTT. Amino acid sequence: CASRSDRAADTQYF.

This chain uses TRBV18 with TRBJ1-1; D is ambiguous. From germline, CDR1 is KGHSH and CDR2 LQKENI. V was pared by 3 bases and J by 1 base, with 9 bases between. CDR3 length: 14 residues. CDR3 nucleotide sequence: TGTGCCAGCTCACCGGGCATCGGGAACACTGAAGCTTTCTTT. Its protein product is CASSPGIGNTEAFF.

V gene TRBV29-1 combines with J gene TRBJ2-3, with 8 bases fitting TRBD2. The J segment lost 4 bases and the V segment lost 4 bases, leaving 13 bases of the junction unmatched. The CDR3 covers 16 residues. Germline CDR1 is SQVTM and CDR2 is ANQGSEA. In DNA, the CDR3 is TGCAGCGTTGGGGTCCCGGGACTAGTTCGGGCAGATACGCAGTATTTT. This sequence encodes CSVGVPGLVRADTQYF.

The CDR3 region has the DNA TGTGCCATCAGTGGTCCGGGAGGGACTGAAGCTTTCTTT. As protein: CAISGPGGTEAFF. The rearrangement links TRBV10-3 to TRBJ1-1; unclear D gene. Between the trimmed V and J ends, which lost 4 bases and 5 bases, there was a span of 11 bases. This CDR3 contains 13 residues. Germline lookup yields CDR1 ENHRY and CDR2 SYGVKD.

This clone was observed a single time. Other DNA variants within this sample encode the same CDR3. The genes are TRBV6-1 and TRBJ2-5; D is unclear. The CDR3 has 13 amino acids. V lost 2 bases, J lost 4 bases, and 8 bases lay in between. Germline values: CDR1 MNHNS, CDR2 SASEGT. DNA of the CDR3: TGTGCCAGCAGTGAATTAGCTAGAGAGACCCAGTACTTC. It codes for CASSELARETQYF.

The chain couples TRBV6-6 to TRBJ2-2; possible D gene TRBD2, 6 bases. CDR1 is MNHNY, CDR2 SVGAGI, per germline (reference sequence). There are 12 residues in the CDR3. V was clipped by 6 bases and J by 7 bases, with 9 bases between them. The CDR3 nucleotides are TGTGCCAGCAGCGGGAGCGGCGGGGAGCTGTTTTTT. It codes for CASSGSGGELFF.

The rearrangement joins TRBV19 to TRBJ1-2; no reliable D call. CDR3 length: 11 residues. Per germline, CDR1 LNHDA and CDR2 SQIVND (reference sequence). The ends were cut back, 4 bases at V and 5 bases at J, with 5 bases in the middle. For the CDR3, the DNA is TGTGCCAGTAGTAAAATATATGGCTACACCTTC. As protein: CASSKIYGYTF. Full variable domain (outside the CDR3, taken from reference TRBV19 and TRBJ1-2): DGGITQSPKYLFRKEGQNVTLSCEQNLNHDAMYWYRQDPGQGLRLIYYSQIVNDFQKGDIAEGYSVSREKKESFPLTVTSAQKNPTAFYLCASSKIYGYTFGSGTRLTVV.

This rearrangement joins TRBV5-6 to TRBJ2-7, with 7 bases aligning to TRBD2. V shed 4 bases, J shed 6 bases, and the junction held 13 bases outside the gene matches. Per the germline V gene, CDR1 is SGHDT and CDR2 is YYEEEE. The CDR3 runs to 15 residues. The CDR3 bases are TGTGCCAGCAGCGTTTTGGGTTTTGGGGAGGGCGAGCAGTACTTC. Translation: CASSVLGFGEGEQYF.

This clone was recorded once. The rearrangement joins TRBV5-4 to TRBJ2-5, with D tentatively TRBD1 (5 bases). Germline V gene sequence: CDR1 SGHNT, CDR2 YYREEE (reference sequence). The V end was cut by 6 bases, the J end by 2 bases, with 11 bases between. This CDR3 comprises 13 residues. The CDR3 DNA sequence: TGTGCCAGCACTAGGGGCAGACAAGAGACCCAGTACTTC. Translated: CASTRGRQETQYF.

J is TRBJ1-6 and V is TRBV6-1; D call uncertain. The CDR3 has 16 residues. Germline CDR1 MNHNS, CDR2 SASEGT. Trimming stripped 2 bases from V and 0 bases from J, with 8 bases between. The CDR3 spells CASSEWASSYNSPLHF. CDR3 bases: TGTGCCAGCAGTGAATGGGCGAGCTCCTATAATTCACCCCTCCACTTT.

This clone was observed a handful of times. This chain links TRBV5-1 with TRBJ1-2; TRBD1 matches 7 bases. J was trimmed by 6 bases and V by 3 bases; bases with no gene match: 5. Looked up from germline, CDR1 is SGHRS and CDR2 is YFSETQ. The CDR3 contains 13 residues. The CDR3 DNA reads TGCGCCAGCAGCTCTAATACAGGGGATGGCTACACCTTC. It encodes CASSSNTGDGYTF.

The chain links TRBV5-4 to TRBJ1-1; 9 bases agree with TRBD1. With V trimmed by 5 bases and J by 3 bases, 8 bases remained unmatched. The length of the CDR3 is 15 residues. Per germline, CDR1 SGHNT and CDR2 YYREEE (reference sequence). The CDR3 loop is CASRLDRGWDTEAFF. CDR3 in DNA: TGTGCCAGCAGACTGGACAGGGGCTGGGACACTGAAGCTTTCTTT.

The J gene is TRBJ1-5, the V gene TRBV19; 9 positions agree with TRBD1. Germline V gene data show CDR1 as LNHDA and CDR2 as SQIVND (reference sequence). The V segment lost 11 bases and the J segment 4 bases; nucleotides outside the gene matches: 12. CDR3 length: 15 amino acids. The CDR3 bases are TGTGCCGGTGTAACGGACAGGGGAGAGAATCAGCCCCAGCATTTT. This sequence encodes CAGVTDRGENQPQHF.

The genes are TRBV6-4 and TRBJ1-4; no clear D gene. Germline CDR1 reads MRHNA; CDR2 reads SNTAGT. This CDR3 region has 19 residues. Trimming shortened V by 1 base and J by 3 bases, and 21 bases separated the two germline ends. CDR3 in DNA: TGTGCCAGCAGTGACTTACCCAAACCTAGAGGGTGGGCTAATGAAAAACTGTTTTTT. Residues: CASSDLPKPRGWANEKLFF.

The V call is TRBV19, the J call TRBJ2-1, with 8 bases that match TRBD1. There are 14 residues in the CDR3. V lost 3 bases, J lost 8 bases, and 6 bases stayed unmatched. The germline V gene encodes CDR1 LNHDA and CDR2 SQIVND (reference sequence). The CDR3 sequence is CASSMQGAGDEQFF. For the CDR3, the DNA is TGTGCCAGTAGTATGCAGGGGGCAGGCGATGAGCAGTTCTTC.

This clone came up once. V and J are TRBV14 and TRBJ2-3; 13 bases line up with TRBD2. Trimming at V came to 0 bases and at J to 3 bases, leaving 6 bases not matched to a gene. CDR3 length: 18 residues. The germline gives CDR1 SGHDN, CDR2 FVKESK. The CDR3 spells CASSQEWRLAGGTDTQYF. CDR3 sequence (DNA): TGTGCCAGCAGCCAAGAATGGAGACTAGCGGGGGGAACAGATACGCAGTATTTT.

V gene TRBV14 combines with J gene TRBJ1-6; 7 bases align to TRBD1. The germline gives CDR1 SGHDN, CDR2 FVKESK. The CDR3 loop spans 14 amino acids. With 9 bases clipped from V and 9 bases from J, the junction kept 11 bases outside the gene matches. DNA of the CDR3: TGTGCCAGTTCTGACAGGGAAAGGTTTTCACCCCTCCACTTT. Translating gives CASSDRERFSPLHF.